These 3 T cell receptor beta chains share one sample of origin, sequenced in a study of cytomegalovirus exposure and HLA in healthy donors. The PCR used 60 Vbeta and 13 Jbeta primers. Assay used: immunoSEQ multiplex PCR; TCRdb lists only in-frame clones, some missing. The profile shows 60,000 to 75,000 clones, around 91% of them singletons. Sequencing used PBMCs. These receptors all come from a young woman in good health and CMV-seropositive.

This clone was picked up one time. The chain has TRBV27 and TRBJ1-4; TRBD1 matches 8 bases. The germline V gene has CDR1 MNHEY and CDR2 SMNVEV (reference sequence). The CDR3 runs to 12 residues. Trimming at V came to 8 bases and at J to 13 bases, leaving 9 bases not matched to a gene. The CDR3 spells CASGTVRGRLFF. CDR3 in DNA: TGTGCCAGCGGGACGGTCAGGGGGCGACTGTTTTTT.

This clone was counted only a few times. The rearrangement joins TRBV19 to TRBJ2-7, with TRBD2 identical over 9 bases. The trim removed 9 bases at V and 2 bases at J, leaving 5 bases unmatched. The germline V gene encodes CDR1 LNHDA and CDR2 SQIVND (reference sequence). The CDR3 covers 13 residues. DNA of the CDR3: TGTGCCAGCGCCCTAGCGGGACCCTACGAGCAGTACTTC. Encoded protein: CASALAGPYEQYF.

This chain links TRBV27 with TRBJ2-1; D ambiguous. Germline CDR1 reads MNHEY; CDR2 reads SMNVEV (reference sequence). The V end lost 2 bases, the J end lost 7 bases, and 15 bases lay between the germline ends. The CDR3 covers 15 residues. CDR3 sequence: CASSLGSELGNEQFF. The CDR3 DNA is TGTGCCAGCAGTTTAGGTTCGGAGCTCGGGAATGAGCAGTTCTTC.